Below, 27 T cell receptor beta chains from the same sample are listed, as sequenced in a study of blood T cells in healthy people across ages (dated by TCRdb to the mid-2010s). Library construction relied on 5' RACE. TCRdb names Illumina HiSeq 2500 as the instrument used. A second PCR of roughly 7 to 11 cycles was performed with a sample-barcoded 5' primer and a J-beta primer mix. Through fastp at Q25 and MiXCR, TCRdb rebuilt clones from the public reads, retaining in-frame beta chains. Duplicate CDR3 protein sequences are folded into a single record with the most common DNA and genes. The sample data list about 930,000 distinct CDR3 sequences, and 25% to 35% of these were observed just once. The top ten clones comprise roughly 10% of the sample. These same records also appear under a second study, on T cells of mothers and their children.

The sample taken for sequencing was blood. These receptors all stem from a woman aged 40 to 50 in good health.

This chain joins TRBV2 and TRBJ1-2; D is perhaps TRBD1 (6 bases). The CDR3 extends over 15 amino acids. V lost 6 bases and J 3 bases, leaving 17 bases between the germline ends. Per germline, CDR1 SNHLY and CDR2 FYNNEI. The CDR3 sequence: CASSDGQTRHYGYTF. The CDR3 bases are TGTGCCAGCAGCGACGGACAGACCCGTCACTATGGCTACACCTTC.

The rearrangement links TRBV27 to TRBJ1-6, with D tentatively TRBD1 (5 bases). The CDR3 has 15 amino acids. V was trimmed by 5 bases and J by 10 bases, leaving 18 bases between them. Germline V CDR1 and CDR2: MNHEY, SMNVEV (reference sequence). CDR3 DNA sequence: TGTGCCAGCAGTCATAATCAGGGTCTGGGATCACCCCTCCACTTT. This gives the protein CASSHNQGLGSPLHF.

The chain carries TRBV11-2 and TRBJ2-3; D is uncertain. The germline V gene encodes CDR1 SGHAT and CDR2 FQNNGV. V gave up 0 bases and J gave up 0 bases, with 7 bases separating them. CDR3 length: 15 amino acids. CDR3 residues: CASSLEPDSTDTQYF. The CDR3 DNA follows: TGTGCCAGCAGCTTAGAACCGGACAGCACAGATACGCAGTATTTT.

The rearrangement links TRBV5-1 to TRBJ2-1; TRBD2 matches at 8 bases. The junction had 6 bases not matched to a gene; V was cut back by 4 bases and J by 0 bases. Germline CDR1 SGHRS, CDR2 YFSETQ. The CDR3 loop spans 16 amino acids. The CDR3 nucleotides read TGCGCCAGCAGCCGTAGCGGGGAAAGCTCCTACAATGAGCAGTTCTTC. Protein: CASSRSGESSYNEQFF.

This clonotype was seen at least ten times. A much larger clone lies one base from this, so it may be a read error. This sequence joins TRBV2 and TRBJ2-1; tentatively, D is TRBD2 (6 bases). The DNA end is more similar to TRBJ2-7, so the J call may be wrong. Germline CDR1 and CDR2: SNHLY and FYNNEI. CDR3 length equals 15 residues. This chain's CDR3 is CASSVDGGGYNEQYF. For the CDR3, the DNA is TGTGCCAGCAGTGTGGACGGGGGAGGCTACAATGAGCAGTACTTC.

This sequence joins TRBV27 and TRBJ1-5, with D possibly TRBD1 on 5 matching bases. V was pared by 10 bases and J by 4 bases, with 17 bases between. Germline-derived CDR1 and CDR2 are MNHEY and SMNVEV (reference sequence). The CDR3 loop spans 14 amino acids. CDR3 region: CANRRQGLNQPQHF. The DNA of the CDR3 is TGTGCCAACAGGAGGCAGGGTTTGAATCAGCCCCAGCATTTT.

The V call is TRBV7-9, the J call TRBJ1-1, with D perhaps matching TRBD1 (6 bases). Germline CDR1 reads SEHNR; CDR2 reads FQNEAQ (reference sequence). The CDR3 runs to 15 residues. Trimming left V 2 bases short and J 2 bases short, with 12 bases between. CDR3 DNA sequence: TGTGCCAGCAGCTTACAACAGGGTTTCAACACTGAAGCTTTCTTT. This gives the protein CASSLQQGFNTEAFF.

Comment on this clonotype: Just one base apart from a much larger clone, this may be a read error. The chain recombines TRBV20-1 with TRBJ2-7, with a possible D match to TRBD2 (5 bases). There are 15 residues in the CDR3. Deletions cut 0 bases from V and 0 bases from J, with 12 bases between. Per the germline V gene, CDR1 is DFQATT and CDR2 is SNEGSKA (reference sequence). Here the CDR3 reads CSARDHTEGSYEQYF. The CDR3 DNA follows: TGCAGTGCTAGAGATCATACAGAGGGCTCCTACGAGCAGTACTTC.

The CDR3 DNA sequence: TGCGCCAGCAGCCAACCGGGACTAGTCTATGAGCAGTTCTTC. It translates to CASSQPGLVYEQFF. The rearrangement joins TRBV4-1 to TRBJ2-1, with 8 bases matching TRBD2. Trimming removed 2 bases from V and 8 bases from J; junction bases left unmatched: 5. This CDR3 region has 14 residues. CDR1 and CDR2 from the germline V gene are MGHRA and YSYEKL.

This clonotype was detected a few times. This chain joins TRBV28 and TRBJ1-4; maybe TRBD1 (6 bases). The germline CDR1 and CDR2 sequences are MDHEN and SYDVKM. Trimming removed 5 bases from V and 5 bases from J, with 9 bases in between. The CDR3 contains 13 residues. CDR3 sequence reads: CASSKQGNEKLFF. CDR3 coding DNA: TGTGCCAGCAGTAAACAGGGAAATGAAAAACTGTTTTTT.

The V call is TRBV5-5, the J call TRBJ1-2; D gene ambiguous. Trimming shortened V by 3 bases and J by 2 bases, and 14 bases separated the two germline ends. The CDR3 consists of 15 residues. Germline V gene sequence: CDR1 SGHKS, CDR2 YYEKEE (reference sequence). The CDR3 is CASSSAAALNYGYTF. The CDR3 DNA reads TGTGCCAGCAGCTCGGCCGCCGCACTGAACTATGGCTACACCTTC.

About this clonotype: One end of the junction is discordant with germline, which a read error may explain. This chain links TRBV7-2 with TRBJ2-2, with a weak D call TRBD2 (6 bases). The CDR3 contains 15 residues. The germline V gene has CDR1 SGHTA and CDR2 FQGNSA. CDR3 loop: CASSLNQGGTGGLFF. The CDR3 coding sequence is TGTGCCAGCAGCTTAAACCAGGGTGGCACCGGGGGGCTGTTTTTT. Complete variable domain (other parts from reference TRBV7-2 and TRBJ2-2): GAGVSQSPSNKVTEKGKDVELRCDPISGHTALYWYRQSLGQGLEFLIYFQGNSAPDKSGLPSDRFSAERTGGSVSTLTIQRTQQEDSAVYLCASSLNQGGTGGLFFGEGSRLTVL.

The gene calls are TRBV7-9 and TRBJ2-7; D gene uncertain. The length of the CDR3 is 15 residues. Germline V lookup: CDR1 SEHNR, CDR2 FQNEAQ (reference sequence). The V end lost 0 bases, the J end lost 2 bases, and 11 bases lay between the germline ends. In DNA form, the CDR3 reads TGTGCCAGCAGCTTAGCAGGCCCCCGGGCCTACGAGCAGTACTTC. Translated: CASSLAGPRAYEQYF.

This clonotype was seen just once. Just one base apart from a much larger clone, this may be a read error. The chain uses TRBV29-1 and TRBJ2-1, with D unresolved. CDR1 and CDR2 (germline): SQVTM, ANQGSEA. Trimming pared 7 bases from V and 4 bases from J, leaving 11 bases between. There are 12 residues in the CDR3. The CDR3 loop reads CSGERRYNEQFF. The CDR3 region has the DNA TGCAGCGGCGAACGGCGGTACAATGAGCAGTTCTTC.

The chain joins TRBV7-6 to TRBJ1-1, with D perhaps TRBD1 (5 bases). This CDR3 is 16 amino acids long. CDR1 SGHVS and CDR2 FNYEAQ come from the germline V gene. V dropped 2 bases and J dropped 1 base, with 14 bases sitting between them. CDR3 protein: CASSLWGPGTNTEAFF. The CDR3 DNA is TGTGCCAGCAGCTTATGGGGCCCAGGGACGAACACTGAAGCTTTCTTT.

This chain joins TRBV28 and TRBJ1-3; no clear D. CDR1 is MDHEN, CDR2 SYDVKM, per germline. V shed 8 bases and J shed 0 bases, with 11 bases lying between them. This CDR3 is built from 14 residues. This CDR3 reads CASGPGLSGNTIYF. The CDR3 DNA reads TGTGCCAGCGGACCGGGCCTCTCTGGAAACACCATATATTTT.

The rearrangement joins TRBV12-3 or TRBV12-4 to TRBJ1-1, with D maybe TRBD1 (6 bases). The CDR3 has 13 residues. Trimming left V 3 bases short and J 7 bases short, with 12 bases between. In DNA, the CDR3 is TGTGCCAGCAGTTTCGGGGGGCTGGTTGAAGCTTTCTTT. Its protein is CASSFGGLVEAFF.

This clonotype has more than one count but fewer than ten. The CDR3 spells CASSQDLAGAATPLHF. DNA of the CDR3: TGTGCCAGCAGCCAAGATTTAGCGGGTGCGGCGACACCCCTCCACTTT. The rearrangement joins TRBV14 to TRBJ1-6; the D is unclear. The CDR3 has 16 amino acids. Trimming cost V 0 bases and J 11 bases, with 17 bases left between them. Looked up from germline, CDR1 is SGHDN and CDR2 is FVKESK. Supplemented by reference TRBV14 and TRBJ1-6, the full variable domain reads EAGVTQFPSHSVIEKGQTVTLRCDPISGHDNLYWYRRVMGKEIKFLLHFVKESKQDESGMPNNRFLAERTGGTYSTLKVQPAELEDSGVYFCASSQDLAGAATPLHFGNGTRLTVT.

Comments on this clonotype: One junction end disagrees with the germline gene, perhaps due to a read error. V usage is TRBV12-3 or TRBV12-4 and J usage is TRBJ1-4, with unresolved D. This CDR3 has 16 residues. In nucleotides, the CDR3 is TGTGCCAGCAGCCCCAAGTCGGGCCTGTTAAATGGAAAACTGTTTTTT. This gives the protein CASSPKSGLLNGKLFF.

The rearrangement uses TRBV28 and TRBJ2-3, with D possibly TRBD2 on 7 matching bases. V lost 2 bases, J lost 5 bases, and 20 bases lay in between. Germline CDR1 is MDHEN and CDR2 is SYDVKM. The CDR3 has 17 amino acids. The CDR3 DNA reads as TGTGCCAGCAGTTTAGGCCTGGGGGGGCGTATAGGAGATACGCAGTATTTT. Protein sequence: CASSLGLGGRIGDTQYF.

The genes are TRBV3-1 and TRBJ1-1; possible D gene TRBD1, 5 bases. Germline CDR1 LGHDT, CDR2 YNNKEL (reference sequence). This CDR3 has 13 amino acids. The V end was cut by 1 base, the J end by 6 bases, with 9 bases between. In nucleotides, the CDR3 is TGTGCCAGCAGCCAAGTACGAGGGGCTGAAGCTTTCTTT. Protein sequence: CASSQVRGAEAFF.

Of note for this clonotype: This may stem from a read error, because a much larger clone lies one nucleotide away. This rearrangement joins TRBV4-3 to TRBJ2-5; D is undetermined. CDR1 LGHNA and CDR2 YSLEER come from the germline V gene. The CDR3 length is 15 residues. With 0 bases removed from V and 11 bases from J, the gap between germline ends came to 19 bases. CDR3 bases: TGCGCCAGCAGCCAAGACTTTTTCTCGTCCTCGGAGCAGTACTTC. Translating it yields CASSQDFFSSSEQYF.

This clonotype was seen only a few times. The chain has TRBV6-5 and TRBJ1-2; 10 bases align to TRBD1. The CDR3 spans 15 residues. CDR1 and CDR2 (germline): MNHEY, SVGAGI. V lost 0 bases, J lost 7 bases, and 5 bases stayed unmatched. CDR3 DNA: TGTGCCAGCAGTTACTCGGGACAGGGGATTATTGGCTACACCTTC. It specifies CASSYSGQGIIGYTF.

The chain links TRBV5-1 to TRBJ2-3; 9 nucleotides match TRBD2. V was clipped by 7 bases and J by 6 bases; unmatched bases: 6. The CDR3 spans 13 residues. Germline CDR1 SGHRS, CDR2 YFSETQ. The CDR3 loop is CASAVAGADTQYF. CDR3 bases: TGCGCCAGCGCGGTAGCGGGGGCCGATACGCAGTATTTT.

This chain uses TRBV5-1 with TRBJ1-6; no clear D. Trimming took 6 bases from V and 7 from J, leaving 17 bases between them. The CDR3 covers 15 residues. CDR1 SGHRS and CDR2 YFSETQ come from the germline V gene. CDR3 region: CASNLSFGMNSPLHF. CDR3 sequence (DNA): TGCGCCAGCAACCTTAGCTTTGGTATGAATTCACCCCTCCACTTT.

The chain couples TRBV27 to TRBJ2-3; 9 bases are shared with TRBD2. Trimming removed 5 bases from V and 3 bases from J; junction bases left unmatched: 15. Germline V gene data show CDR1 as MNHEY and CDR2 as SMNVEV (reference sequence). CDR3 length equals 18 residues. CDR3 in amino acids: CASSTTPGASGVTDTQYF. The DNA of the CDR3 is TGTGCCAGCAGTACAACGCCCGGGGCTAGCGGGGTGACAGATACGCAGTATTTT.

Concerning this clonotype itself: One end of the junction varies from germline; a read error may be responsible. V gene TRBV2 combines with J gene TRBJ2-1, with 7 bases that match TRBD1. The CDR3 sequence is 15 residues long. Germline lookup yields CDR1 SNHLY and CDR2 FYNNEI. In DNA, the CDR3 is TGTGCCAGCAGTGTCCTGACAGGGACCTACGATGAGCAGTTCTTC. Protein: CASSVLTGTYDEQFF.